This section outlines one TCR beta chain sequence together with its context. The conserved phenylalanine or tryptophan normally closing the CDR3 is absent here, so this likely arose from a read error. This sample stems from a study of CD8+CD57+ T cells in acquired aplastic anemia. Genomic DNA provided the template from which TCR beta VDJ and CDR3 profiles were obtained. TCRdb re-called the reads through MiXCR, storing one row per CDR3 protein. This sample has 400,000 to 450,000 distinct CDR3 sequences; just under 70% occur once, and the top ten carry less than 4%. The CDR3 runs to 15 residues. CDR1 SNHLY and CDR2 FYNNEI come from the germline V gene.

The TCR comes from a human donor in good health, serving as a control. The sample comprised sorted CD4+, CD8+, or CD8+CD57+ T cells (not recorded which) from PBMCs. The chain has TRBV2 and TRBJ2-2, with D possibly being TRBD2 (6 bases). For the CDR3, the DNA is TGTGCCAGCAGTGTGCAGCATAGTAAGTACGGGGGGCTGTTTACT. Translation gives CASSVQHSKYGGLFT.